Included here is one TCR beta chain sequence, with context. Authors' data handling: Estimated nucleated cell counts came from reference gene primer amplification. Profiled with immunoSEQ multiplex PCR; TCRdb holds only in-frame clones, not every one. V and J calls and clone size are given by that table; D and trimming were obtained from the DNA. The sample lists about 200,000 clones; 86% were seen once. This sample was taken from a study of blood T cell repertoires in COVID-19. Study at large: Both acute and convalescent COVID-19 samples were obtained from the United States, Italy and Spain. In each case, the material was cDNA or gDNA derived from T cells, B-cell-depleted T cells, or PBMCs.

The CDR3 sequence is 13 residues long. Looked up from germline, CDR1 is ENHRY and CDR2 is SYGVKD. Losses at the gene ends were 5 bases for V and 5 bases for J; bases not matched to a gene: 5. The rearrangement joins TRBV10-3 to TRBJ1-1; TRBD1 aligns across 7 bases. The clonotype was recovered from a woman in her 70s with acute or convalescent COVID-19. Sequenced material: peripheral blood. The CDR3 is CAISIQGNTEAFF. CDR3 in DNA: TGTGCCATCAGTATACAGGGGAATACTGAAGCTTTCTTT.